This T cell receptor (beta chain) was sequenced for a study of patients and donors after allogeneic stem cell transplantation. The CDR3 covers 14 residues. Trimming took 4 bases from V and 3 from J, leaving 13 bases between them. Per the germline V gene, CDR1 is MNHEY and CDR2 is SVGEGT. This clonotype appeared a few times. TCRdb reprocessed the RT-PCR reads via MiXCR and lists one record per CDR3 protein. The table records approximately 210,000 distinct CDR3 sequences, around two fifths of them present only once. This receptor was obtained from a human donor who was either an allogeneic HSCT recipient or a stem cell or donor lymphocyte infusion donor (not recorded which). It is not recorded whose cells these are; they may come from a transplant donor. The sequenced sample was blood, either unsorted or a sorted T cell fraction (not recorded which). V usage is TRBV6-2 or TRBV6-3 and J usage is TRBJ2-7; D gene ambiguous. The CDR3 DNA reads TGTGCCAGCAGTTCCCTTTCCGGCGGCTACGAGCAGTACTTC. Translating gives CASSSLSGGYEQYF.